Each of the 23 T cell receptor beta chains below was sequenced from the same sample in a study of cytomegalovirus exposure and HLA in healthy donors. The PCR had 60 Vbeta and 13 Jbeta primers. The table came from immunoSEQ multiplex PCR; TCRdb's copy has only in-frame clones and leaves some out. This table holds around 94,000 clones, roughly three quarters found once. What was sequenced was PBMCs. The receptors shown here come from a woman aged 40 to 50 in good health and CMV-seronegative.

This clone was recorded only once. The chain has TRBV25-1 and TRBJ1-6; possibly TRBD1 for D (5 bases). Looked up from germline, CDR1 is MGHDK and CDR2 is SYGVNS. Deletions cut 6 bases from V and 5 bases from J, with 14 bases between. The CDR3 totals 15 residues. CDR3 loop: CASRSAGRNNSPLHF. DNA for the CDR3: TGTGCCAGCAGATCAGCGGGACGGAATAATTCACCCCTCCACTTT.

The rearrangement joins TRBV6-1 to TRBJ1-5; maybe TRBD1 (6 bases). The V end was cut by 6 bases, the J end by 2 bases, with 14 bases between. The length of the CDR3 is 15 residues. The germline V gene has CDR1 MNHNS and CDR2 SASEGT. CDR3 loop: CASRLQGLGNQPQHF. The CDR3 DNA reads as TGTGCCAGCAGGCTACAGGGTCTGGGCAATCAGCCCCAGCATTTT.

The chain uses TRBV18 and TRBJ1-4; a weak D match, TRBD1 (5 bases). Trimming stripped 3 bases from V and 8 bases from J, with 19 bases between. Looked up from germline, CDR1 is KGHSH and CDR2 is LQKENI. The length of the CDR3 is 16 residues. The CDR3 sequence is CASSPDQGIGVEKLFF. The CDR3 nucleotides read TGTGCCAGCTCACCCGACCAGGGAATCGGCGTGGAAAAACTGTTTTTT.

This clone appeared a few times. The DNA for the CDR3 is TGCGCCAGCAGCCAAGATTTATCAACAGGACCAACAACTAATGAAAAACTGTTTTTT. This encodes CASSQDLSTGPTTNEKLFF. This chain uses TRBV4-3 with TRBJ1-4, with a tentative D call TRBD1 (5 bases). The CDR3 covers 19 residues. The V gene lost 0 bases and the J gene lost 0 bases, with 17 bases spanning the gap. The germline V gene has CDR1 LGHNA and CDR2 YSLEER.

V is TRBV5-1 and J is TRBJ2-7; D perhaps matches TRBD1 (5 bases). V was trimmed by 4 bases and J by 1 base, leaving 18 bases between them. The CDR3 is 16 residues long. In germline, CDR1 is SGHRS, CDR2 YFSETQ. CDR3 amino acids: CASSPSGKGVSYEQYF. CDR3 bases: TGCGCCAGCAGCCCGTCGGGCAAAGGGGTGTCCTACGAGCAGTACTTC.

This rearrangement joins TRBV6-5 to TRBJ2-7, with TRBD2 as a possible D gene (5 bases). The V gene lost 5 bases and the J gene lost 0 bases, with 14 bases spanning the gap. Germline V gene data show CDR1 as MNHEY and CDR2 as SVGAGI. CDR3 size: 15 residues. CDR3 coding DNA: TGTGCCAGCAGTAATACGAGGACTCACTCCTACGAGCAGTACTTC. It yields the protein CASSNTRTHSYEQYF.

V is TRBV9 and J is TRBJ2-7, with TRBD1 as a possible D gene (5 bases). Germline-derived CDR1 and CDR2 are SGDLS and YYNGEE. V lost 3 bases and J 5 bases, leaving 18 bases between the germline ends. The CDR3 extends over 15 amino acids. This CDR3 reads CASSGSRVGPDEQYF. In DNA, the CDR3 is TGTGCCAGCAGCGGATCCAGGGTCGGACCGGACGAGCAGTACTTC.

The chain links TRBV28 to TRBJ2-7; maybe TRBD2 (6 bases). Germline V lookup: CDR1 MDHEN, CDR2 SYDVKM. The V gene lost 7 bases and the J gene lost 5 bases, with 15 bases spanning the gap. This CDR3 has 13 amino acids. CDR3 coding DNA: TGTGCCAGCAAGGAGGGTAATAGGAACGAGCAGTACTTC. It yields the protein CASKEGNRNEQYF.

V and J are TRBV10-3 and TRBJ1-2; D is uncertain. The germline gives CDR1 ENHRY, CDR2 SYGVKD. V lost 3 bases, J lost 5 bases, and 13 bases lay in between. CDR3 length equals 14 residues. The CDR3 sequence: CAISDKDFRYGYTF. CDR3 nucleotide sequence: TGTGCCATCAGTGATAAGGACTTCCGGTATGGCTACACCTTC.

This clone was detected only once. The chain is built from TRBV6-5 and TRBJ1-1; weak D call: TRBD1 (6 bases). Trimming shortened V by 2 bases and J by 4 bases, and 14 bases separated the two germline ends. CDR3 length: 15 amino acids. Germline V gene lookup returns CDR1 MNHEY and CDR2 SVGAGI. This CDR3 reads CASSYVQGHGTEAFF. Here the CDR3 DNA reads TGTGCCAGCAGTTACGTTCAGGGGCACGGCACTGAAGCTTTCTTT.

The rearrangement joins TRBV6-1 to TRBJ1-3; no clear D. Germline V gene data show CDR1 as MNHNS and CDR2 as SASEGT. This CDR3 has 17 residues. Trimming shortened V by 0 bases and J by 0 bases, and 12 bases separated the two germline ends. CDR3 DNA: TGTGCCAGCAGTGAAGCTCGGGGTTCCCACTCTGGAAACACCATATATTTT. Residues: CASSEARGSHSGNTIYF.

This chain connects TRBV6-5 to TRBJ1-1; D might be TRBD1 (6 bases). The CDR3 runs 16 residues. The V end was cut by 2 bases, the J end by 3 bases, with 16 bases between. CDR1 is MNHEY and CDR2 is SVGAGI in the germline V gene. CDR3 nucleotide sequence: TGTGCCAGCAGTTACGGGGCCAGGGGATTGGACACTGAAGCTTTCTTT. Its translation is CASSYGARGLDTEAFF.

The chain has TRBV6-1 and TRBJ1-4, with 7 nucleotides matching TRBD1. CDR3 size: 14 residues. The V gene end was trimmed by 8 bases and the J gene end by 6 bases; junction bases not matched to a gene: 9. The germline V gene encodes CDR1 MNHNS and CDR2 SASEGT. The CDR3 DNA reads TGTGCCAGCGGAGTCAGGGGGTTGGATGAAAAACTGTTTTTT. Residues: CASGVRGLDEKLFF.

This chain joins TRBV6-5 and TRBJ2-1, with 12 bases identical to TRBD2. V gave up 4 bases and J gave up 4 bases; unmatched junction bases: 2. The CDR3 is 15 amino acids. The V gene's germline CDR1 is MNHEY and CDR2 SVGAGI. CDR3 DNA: TGTGCCAGCAGTTCTAGCGGGGGGGCTTACAATGAGCAGTTCTTC. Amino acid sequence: CASSSSGGAYNEQFF.

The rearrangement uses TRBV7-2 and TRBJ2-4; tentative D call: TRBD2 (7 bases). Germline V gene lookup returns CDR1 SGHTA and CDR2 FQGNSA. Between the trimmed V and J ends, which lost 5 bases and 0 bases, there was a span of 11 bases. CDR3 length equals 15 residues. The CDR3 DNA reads TGTGCCAGCAGCCAGGGGAGGGTAGCCAAAAACATTCAGTACTTC. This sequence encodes CASSQGRVAKNIQYF.

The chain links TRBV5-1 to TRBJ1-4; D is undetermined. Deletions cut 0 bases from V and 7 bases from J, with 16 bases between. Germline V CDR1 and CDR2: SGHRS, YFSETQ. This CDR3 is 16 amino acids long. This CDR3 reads CASSLGSISGGEKLFF. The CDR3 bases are TGCGCCAGCAGCTTGGGTAGTATAAGCGGAGGTGAAAAACTGTTTTTT.

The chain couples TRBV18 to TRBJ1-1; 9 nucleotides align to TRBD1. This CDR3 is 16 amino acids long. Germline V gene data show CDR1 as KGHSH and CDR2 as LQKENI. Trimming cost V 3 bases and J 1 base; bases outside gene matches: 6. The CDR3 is CASSPWDRDRNTEAFF. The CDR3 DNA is TGTGCCAGCTCACCTTGGGACAGGGATCGGAACACTGAAGCTTTCTTT.

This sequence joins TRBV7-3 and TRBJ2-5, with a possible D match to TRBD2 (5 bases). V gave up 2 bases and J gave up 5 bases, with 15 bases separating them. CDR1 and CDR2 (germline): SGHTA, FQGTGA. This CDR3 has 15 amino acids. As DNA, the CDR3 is TGTGCCAGCAGCTTAGGCACCACACGCGGGGAGACCCAGTACTTC. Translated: CASSLGTTRGETQYF.

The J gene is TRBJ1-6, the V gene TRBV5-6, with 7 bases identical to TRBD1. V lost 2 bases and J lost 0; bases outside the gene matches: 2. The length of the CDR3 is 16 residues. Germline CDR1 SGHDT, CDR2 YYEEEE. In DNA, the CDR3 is TGTGCCAGCAGCTTACAGGGGAGCTCCTATAATTCACCCCTCCACTTT. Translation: CASSLQGSSYNSPLHF.

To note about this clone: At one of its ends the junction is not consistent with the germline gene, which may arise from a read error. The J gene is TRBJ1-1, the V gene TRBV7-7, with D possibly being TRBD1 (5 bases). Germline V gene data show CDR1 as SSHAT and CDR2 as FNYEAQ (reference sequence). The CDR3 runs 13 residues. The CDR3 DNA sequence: TGTGCTAGCAGCGCCGACAGGAACACTGAAGCTTTCTTT. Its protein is CASSADRNTEAFF.

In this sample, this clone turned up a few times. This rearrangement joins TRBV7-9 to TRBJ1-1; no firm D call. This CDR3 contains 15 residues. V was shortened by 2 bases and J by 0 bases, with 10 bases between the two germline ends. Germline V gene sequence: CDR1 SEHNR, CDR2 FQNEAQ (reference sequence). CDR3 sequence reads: CASSLMAVMNTEAFF. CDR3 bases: TGTGCCAGCAGCTTAATGGCAGTCATGAACACTGAAGCTTTCTTT.

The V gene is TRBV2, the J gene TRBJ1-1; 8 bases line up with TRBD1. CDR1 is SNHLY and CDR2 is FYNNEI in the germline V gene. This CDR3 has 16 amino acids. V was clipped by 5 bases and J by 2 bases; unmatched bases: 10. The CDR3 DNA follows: TGTGCCAGCAGTCCGCCGGACAGGGCGGTAAACACTGAAGCTTTCTTT. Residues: CASSPPDRAVNTEAFF.

The CDR3: CASSLPGSYEQYF. The CDR3 DNA reads as TGTGCCAGCAGTTTGCCGGGGTCCTACGAGCAGTACTTC. The chain is built from TRBV27 and TRBJ2-7; tentatively, D is TRBD2 (5 bases). CDR1 and CDR2 from the germline V gene are MNHEY and SMNVEV (reference sequence). Trimming cost V 3 bases and J 1 base, with 7 bases left between them. The CDR3 length is 13 residues.